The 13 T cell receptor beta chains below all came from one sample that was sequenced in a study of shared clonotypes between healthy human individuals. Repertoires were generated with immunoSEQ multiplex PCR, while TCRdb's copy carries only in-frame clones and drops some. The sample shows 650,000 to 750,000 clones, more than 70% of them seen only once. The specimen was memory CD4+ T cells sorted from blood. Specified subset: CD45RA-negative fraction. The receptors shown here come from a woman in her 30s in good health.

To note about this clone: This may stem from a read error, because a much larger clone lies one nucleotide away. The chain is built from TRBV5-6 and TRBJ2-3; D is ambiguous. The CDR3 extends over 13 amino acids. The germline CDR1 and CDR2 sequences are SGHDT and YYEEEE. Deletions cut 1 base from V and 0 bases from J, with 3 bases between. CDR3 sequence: CASSLSSTDTQYF. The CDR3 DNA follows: TGTGCCAGCAGCTTGTCTAGCACAGATACGCAGTATTTT.

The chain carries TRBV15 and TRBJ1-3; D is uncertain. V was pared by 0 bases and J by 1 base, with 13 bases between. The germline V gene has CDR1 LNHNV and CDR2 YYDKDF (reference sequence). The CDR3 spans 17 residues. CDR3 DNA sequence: TGTGCCACCAGCAGAGATGAGGGCCTCCTTTCTGGAAACACCATATATTTT. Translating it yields CATSRDEGLLSGNTIYF.

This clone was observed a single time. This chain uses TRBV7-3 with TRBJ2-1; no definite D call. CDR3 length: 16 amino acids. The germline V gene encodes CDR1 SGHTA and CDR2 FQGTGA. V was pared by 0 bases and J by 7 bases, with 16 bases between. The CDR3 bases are TGTGCCAGCAGCTTAACGGGTCGGCTTACTGGGAATGAGCAGTTCTTC. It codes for CASSLTGRLTGNEQFF.

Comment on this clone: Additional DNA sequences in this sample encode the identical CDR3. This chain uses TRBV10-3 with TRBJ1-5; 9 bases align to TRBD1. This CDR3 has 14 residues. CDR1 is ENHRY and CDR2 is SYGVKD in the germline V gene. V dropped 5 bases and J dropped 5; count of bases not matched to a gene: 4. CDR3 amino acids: CAISKTGGDQPQHF. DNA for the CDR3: TGTGCCATCAGTAAGACAGGGGGGGATCAGCCCCAGCATTTT.

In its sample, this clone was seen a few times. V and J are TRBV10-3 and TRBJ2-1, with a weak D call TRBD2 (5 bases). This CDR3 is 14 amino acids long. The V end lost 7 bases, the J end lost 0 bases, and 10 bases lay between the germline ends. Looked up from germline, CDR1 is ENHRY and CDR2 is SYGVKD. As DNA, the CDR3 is TGTGCCATCAAAGGACTCGACTCCTACAATGAGCAGTTCTTC. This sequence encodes CAIKGLDSYNEQFF.

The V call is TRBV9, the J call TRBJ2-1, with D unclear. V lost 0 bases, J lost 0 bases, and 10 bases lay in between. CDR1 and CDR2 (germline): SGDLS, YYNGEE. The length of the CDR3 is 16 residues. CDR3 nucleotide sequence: TGTGCCAGCAGCGTAGATTTTAAAACCTCCTACAATGAGCAGTTCTTC. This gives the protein CASSVDFKTSYNEQFF. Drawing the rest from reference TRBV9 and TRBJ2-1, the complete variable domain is DSGVTQTPKHLITATGQRVTLRCSPRSGDLSVYWYQQSLDQGLQFLIQYYNGEERAKGNILERFSAQQFPDLHSELNLSSLELGDSALYFCASSVDFKTSYNEQFFGPGTRLTVL.

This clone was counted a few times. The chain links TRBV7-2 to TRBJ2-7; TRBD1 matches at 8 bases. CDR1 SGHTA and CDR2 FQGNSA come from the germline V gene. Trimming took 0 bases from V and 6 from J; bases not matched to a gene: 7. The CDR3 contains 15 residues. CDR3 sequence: CASSLAARTGLEQYF. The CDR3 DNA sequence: TGTGCCAGCAGCTTAGCGGCGAGGACAGGGCTCGAGCAGTACTTC.

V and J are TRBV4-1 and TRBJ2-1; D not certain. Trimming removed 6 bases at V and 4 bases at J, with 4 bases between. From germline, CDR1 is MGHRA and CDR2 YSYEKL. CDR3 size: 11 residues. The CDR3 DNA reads TGCGCCAGCAGGGGGTACAATGAGCAGTTCTTC. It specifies CASRGYNEQFF.

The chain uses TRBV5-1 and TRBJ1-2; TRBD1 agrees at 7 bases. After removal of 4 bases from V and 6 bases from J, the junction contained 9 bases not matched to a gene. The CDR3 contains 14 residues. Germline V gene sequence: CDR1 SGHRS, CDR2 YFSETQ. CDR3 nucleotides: TGCGCCAGCAGCCCCGGACAGGAATCCGATGGCTACACCTTC. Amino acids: CASSPGQESDGYTF.

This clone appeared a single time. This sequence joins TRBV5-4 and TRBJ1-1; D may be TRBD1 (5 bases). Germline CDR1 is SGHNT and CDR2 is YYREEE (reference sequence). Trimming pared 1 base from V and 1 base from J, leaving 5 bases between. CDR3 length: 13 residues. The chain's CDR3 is CASSLRGNTEAFF. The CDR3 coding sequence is TGTGCCAGCAGCTTGAGGGGGAACACTGAAGCTTTCTTT.

CDR3: CASSLYFGREGTDTQYF. In nucleotides, the CDR3 is TGTGCCAGCAGTTTATATTTCGGGAGGGAGGGCACAGATACGCAGTATTTT. V is TRBV28 and J is TRBJ2-3; TRBD2 matches at 8 bases. The CDR3 runs 17 residues. The V and J ends lost 1 base and 1 base, in that order; junction bases with no gene match: 7. CDR1 is MDHEN and CDR2 is SYDVKM in the germline V gene. Drawing the rest from reference TRBV28 and TRBJ2-3, the complete variable domain is DVKVTQSSRYLVKRTGEKVFLECVQDMDHENMFWYRQDPGLGLRLIYFSYDVKMKEKGDIPEGYSVSREKKERFSLILESASTNQTSMYLCASSLYFGREGTDTQYFGPGTRLTVL.

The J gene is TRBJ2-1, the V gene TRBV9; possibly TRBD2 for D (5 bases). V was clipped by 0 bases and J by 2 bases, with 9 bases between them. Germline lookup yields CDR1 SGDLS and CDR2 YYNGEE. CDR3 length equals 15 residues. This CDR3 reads CASSVVSGPYNEQFF. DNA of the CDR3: TGTGCCAGCAGCGTAGTGAGCGGTCCCTACAATGAGCAGTTCTTC.

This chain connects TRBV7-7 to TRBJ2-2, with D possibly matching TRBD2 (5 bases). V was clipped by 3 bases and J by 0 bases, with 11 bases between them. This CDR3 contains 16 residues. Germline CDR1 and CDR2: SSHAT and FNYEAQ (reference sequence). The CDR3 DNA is TGTGCCAGCAGCTTCGGGGTTAACCCGAACACCGGGGAGCTGTTTTTT. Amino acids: CASSFGVNPNTGELFF.